This T cell receptor beta chain was identified during a study of cytomegalovirus exposure and HLA in healthy donors. This clone came up many times. The antigen is undetermined. V lost 5 bases and J lost 11, with 16 bases in between. This CDR3 has 13 residues. Per germline, CDR1 SEHNR and CDR2 FQNEAQ (reference sequence). The PCR ran on 60 Vbeta and 13 Jbeta primers. Measured with immunoSEQ multiplex PCR; TCRdb has only the in-frame clones, and not every one. The repertoire has some 180,000 clones, roughly 9.5% of them found once; the top ten carry roughly 1.3%. Nominally healthy donors provided the samples, though records likely missed some immune exposures. Findings and limits, study-wide: Reports state that TCR beta sequences accurately predicted most subjects' HLA-A and HLA-B alleles. CMV antigen specificity of three CMV-associated chains was confirmed in vitro. Common viral pathogens were later found to be apparently linked to several of the most significant clusters.

Sequencing used PBMCs. This sequence originates from a woman in her thirties in good health and CMV-seropositive. The gene calls are TRBV7-9 and TRBJ1-5, with D possibly being TRBD1 (5 bases). The CDR3 is CASSSAQGLAQHF. In nucleotides, the CDR3 is TGTGCCAGCAGCAGCGCGCAGGGTTTGGCCCAGCATTTT.